A single sample gave rise to the 25 T cell receptor beta chains below, sequenced in a study of cytomegalovirus exposure and HLA in healthy donors. The PCR had 60 Vbeta and 13 Jbeta primers. Clones were sequenced by immunoSEQ multiplex PCR, and TCRdb holds only the in-frame ones, with some missing. Of 150,000 to 250,000 clones detected, approximately 80% appear once; the ten largest clones hold roughly 0.097%. The sample comprised PBMCs. These receptors all come from a boy between 2 and 15 years old in good health and CMV-seronegative.

This clone came up a few times. The chain uses TRBV25-1 and TRBJ2-7, with D possibly TRBD2 on 6 matching bases. This CDR3 comprises 14 residues. The germline V gene encodes CDR1 MGHDK and CDR2 SYGVNS. Trimming took 2 bases from V and 2 from J, leaving 10 bases between them. DNA of the CDR3: TGTGCCAGCAGTGAAACGGGGAGGACCTACGAGCAGTACTTC. It specifies CASSETGRTYEQYF.

J is TRBJ2-3 and V is TRBV6-1, with 9 positions matching TRBD2. V was pared by 4 bases and J by 1 base, with 9 bases of the junction left unmatched. Germline CDR1 reads MNHNS; CDR2 reads SASEGT. The CDR3 is made up of 17 amino acids. In nucleotides, the CDR3 is TGTGCCAGCAGTGTACCTCAAGAGCGGGGGGGCACAGATACGCAGTATTTT. Translation gives CASSVPQERGGTDTQYF.

The chain is built from TRBV9 and TRBJ2-3, with D unclear. The CDR3 covers 13 residues. Trimming removed 3 bases at V and 3 bases at J, with 8 bases between. Germline loops: CDR1 SGDLS, CDR2 YYNGEE. The CDR3 spells CASSATSTDTQYF. As DNA, the CDR3 is TGTGCCAGCAGCGCGACTTCTACAGATACGCAGTATTTT.

The rearrangement uses TRBV2 and TRBJ2-1; D might be TRBD2 (6 bases). This CDR3 comprises 16 residues. V was pared by 3 bases and J by 1 base, with 13 bases between. Germline CDR1 SNHLY, CDR2 FYNNEI. In DNA, the CDR3 is TGTGCCAGCAGTGAGGTCCTAGCGCGGTCCTACAATGAGCAGTTCTTC. Translating gives CASSEVLARSYNEQFF.

The chain recombines TRBV5-6 with TRBJ1-1; D is unresolved. Germline CDR1 is SGHDT and CDR2 is YYEEEE. V shed 7 bases and J shed 1 base, with 2 bases lying between them. The CDR3 runs 10 residues. The CDR3, as DNA: TGTGCCAGCCAGAACACTGAAGCTTTCTTT. It encodes CASQNTEAFF.

The rearrangement uses TRBV10-3 and TRBJ1-3; D may be TRBD1 (5 bases). Trimming cost V 6 bases and J 3 bases, with 18 bases left between them. CDR3 size: 16 residues. Germline assignment: CDR1 ENHRY and CDR2 SYGVKD. CDR3 protein: CAISPPPGINGNTIYF. The CDR3 DNA reads as TGTGCCATCAGCCCGCCCCCAGGGATCAATGGAAACACCATATATTTT.

This chain links TRBV6-5 with TRBJ2-3; 8 bases agree with TRBD1. CDR1 and CDR2 (germline): MNHEY, SVGAGI. V was pared by 2 bases and J by 3 bases, with 1 base of the junction left unmatched. This CDR3 is 14 amino acids long. As DNA, the CDR3 is TGTGCCAGCAGTTACCAGGGGGCAACAGATACGCAGTATTTT. It yields the protein CASSYQGATDTQYF.

V usage is TRBV7-9 and J usage is TRBJ1-6; D gene ambiguous. Germline CDR1 SEHNR, CDR2 FQNEAQ (reference sequence). The length of the CDR3 is 16 residues. V was clipped by 0 bases and J by 8 bases, with 14 bases between them. The CDR3 bases are TGTGCCAGCAGCTTAGCCATAGGGCAGAGGGATTCACCCCTCCACTTT. Amino acid sequence: CASSLAIGQRDSPLHF. Supplemented by reference TRBV7-9 and TRBJ1-6, the full variable domain reads DTGVSQNPRHKITKRGQNVTFRCDPISEHNRLYWYRQTLGQGPEFLTYFQNEAQLEKSRLLSDRFSAERPKGSFSTLEIQRTEQGDSAMYLCASSLAIGQRDSPLHFGNGTRLTVT.

The V gene is TRBV6-5, the J gene TRBJ1-5, with D possibly being TRBD1 (5 bases). V was trimmed by 8 bases and J by 4 bases, leaving 15 bases between them. Germline V gives CDR1 MNHEY, CDR2 SVGAGI. There are 14 residues in the CDR3. The CDR3: CASLAGDRNQPQHF. CDR3 DNA: TGTGCCAGCCTCGCGGGGGATCGAAATCAGCCCCAGCATTTT.

CDR3 sequence: CASSKGTGGVEQYF. CDR3 coding DNA: TGTGCCAGCAGCAAAGGTACCGGGGGTGTCGAGCAGTACTTC. This sequence joins TRBV21-1 and TRBJ2-7; the D segment call TRBD2 is taken from the table without a DNA check. TRBV21-1 is recorded as a pseudogene. The CDR3 is 14 amino acids.

The genes are TRBV4-3 and TRBJ1-6; 10 nucleotides agree with TRBD1. The CDR3 is made up of 15 amino acids. The trim removed 5 bases at V and 7 bases at J, leaving 5 bases unmatched. Germline V gene sequence: CDR1 LGHNA, CDR2 YSLEER. Here the CDR3 reads CASSTRQGANSPLHF. DNA for the CDR3: TGCGCCAGCAGCACCCGACAGGGGGCGAATTCACCCCTCCACTTT.

This clone was counted only a few times. The chain links TRBV10-3 to TRBJ2-3; 9 nucleotides align to TRBD2. The junction had 8 bases not matched to a gene; V was cut back by 4 bases and J by 0 bases. The CDR3 loop spans 17 amino acids. The germline V gene encodes CDR1 ENHRY and CDR2 SYGVKD. CDR3 in DNA: TGTGCCATCAGTGGGCCTAGCGGGACAACTAGCACAGATACGCAGTATTTT. This translates into CAISGPSGTTSTDTQYF.

Only one count was recorded for this clone. The rearrangement uses TRBV19 and TRBJ1-1; a possible D gene is TRBD1 (5 bases). The CDR3 is 11 amino acids. Germline loops: CDR1 LNHDA, CDR2 SQIVND (reference sequence). The ends were cut back, 5 bases at V and 9 bases at J, with 10 bases in the middle. CDR3 sequence: CASSEQVKAFF. CDR3 nucleotide sequence: TGTGCCAGTAGTGAACAGGTTAAAGCTTTCTTT.

The gene calls are TRBV5-4 and TRBJ2-1, with 8 nucleotides matching TRBD1. This CDR3 spans 17 amino acids. The junction had 16 bases not matched to a gene; V was cut back by 4 bases and J by 7 bases. The germline CDR1 and CDR2 sequences are SGHNT and YYREEE (reference sequence). CDR3 nucleotide sequence: TGTGCCAGCAGCCGGATGACAGGGGTCCGTCTAAGAAATGAGCAGTTCTTC. This gives the protein CASSRMTGVRLRNEQFF.

This chain links TRBV6-5 with TRBJ1-1, with TRBD1 as a possible D gene (5 bases). Germline V CDR1 and CDR2: MNHEY, SVGAGI. This CDR3 comprises 14 residues. V was clipped by 0 bases and J by 4 bases, with 9 bases between them. CDR3 bases: TGTGCCAGCAGTTACTCGAGTAGGGGCACTGAAGCTTTCTTT. Protein product: CASSYSSRGTEAFF.

This clone was seen a few times. At the DNA level, this CDR3 is encoded by other sequences in the same sample as well. The CDR3 nucleotides read TGCGCCAGCAGCCAGGTCGGTGACACTGAAGCTTTCTTT. Translated, it gives CASSQVGDTEAFF. This chain uses TRBV4-1 with TRBJ1-1; D is unclear. Between the trimmed V and J ends, which lost 3 bases and 3 bases, there was a span of 8 bases. This CDR3 comprises 13 residues. Germline V gene data show CDR1 as MGHRA and CDR2 as YSYEKL.

The chain recombines TRBV27 with TRBJ2-3, with 12 bases matching TRBD2. The CDR3 has 22 residues. V trimming: 3 bases; J trimming: 0 bases; junction bases outside the gene matches: 19. Germline V CDR1 and CDR2: MNHEY, SMNVEV (reference sequence). CDR3 sequence: CASSFSRGGRLAGGTSTDTQYF. CDR3 DNA sequence: TGTGCCAGCAGTTTTTCAAGGGGGGGGCGTCTAGCGGGGGGGACTAGCACAGATACGCAGTATTTT.

The V call is TRBV7-2, the J call TRBJ1-1, with a weak D call TRBD1 (5 bases). Germline CDR1 SGHTA, CDR2 FQGNSA. Trimming shortened V by 1 base and J by 7 bases, and 10 bases separated the two germline ends. CDR3 size: 13 residues. Written as DNA, the CDR3 is TGTGCCAGCAGCTTAGTGACAGAGCTTGAAGCTTTCTTT. This codes for CASSLVTELEAFF.

V is TRBV5-1 and J is TRBJ1-1; D remains ambiguous. This CDR3 has 15 residues. Between the trimmed V and J ends, which lost 4 bases and 0 bases, there was a span of 13 bases. Germline CDR1 is SGHRS and CDR2 is YFSETQ. The DNA of the CDR3 is TGCGCCAGCAGCCCCGGCCCAGGATTGAACACTGAAGCTTTCTTT. This translates into CASSPGPGLNTEAFF.

The genes are TRBV7-2 and TRBJ1-4, with D tentatively TRBD1 (5 bases). Germline CDR1 reads SGHTA; CDR2 reads FQGNSA. This CDR3 has 14 residues. The V and J ends lost 4 bases and 7 bases respectively, with 13 bases between them. As DNA, the CDR3 is TGTGCCAGCAGCTGGGCGGGGCAGGGTGAAAAACTGTTTTTT. Translating it yields CASSWAGQGEKLFF.

The sample holds one count of this clone. The chain recombines TRBV29-1 with TRBJ2-7, with 11 bases that match TRBD2. The V segment lost 5 bases and the J segment 1 base; nucleotides outside the gene matches: 1. Germline loops: CDR1 SQVTM, CDR2 ANQGSEA. The CDR3 loop spans 13 amino acids. CDR3: CSVTSGGSYEQYF. CDR3 DNA: TGCAGCGTTACTAGCGGGGGATCCTACGAGCAGTACTTC.

This chain links TRBV7-2 with TRBJ1-1, with a tentative D call TRBD1 (5 bases). Per the germline V gene, CDR1 is SGHTA and CDR2 is FQGNSA. This CDR3 comprises 15 residues. V was pared by 0 bases and J by 4 bases, with 12 bases between. In DNA, the CDR3 is TGTGCCAGCAGCTTAGCGCTTTTCGGGGGCACTGAAGCTTTCTTT. As protein: CASSLALFGGTEAFF.

In DNA form, the CDR3 reads TGTGCCAGCAGCCTTTATCGAAACCGGGAAAAGGGCGATGGCTACACCTTC. It is translated as CASSLYRNREKGDGYTF. V gene TRBV5-6 combines with J gene TRBJ1-2; D is unresolved. Germline V gene sequence: CDR1 SGHDT, CDR2 YYEEEE. The CDR3 totals 17 residues. Trimming took 4 bases from V and 6 from J, leaving 25 bases between them.

This chain connects TRBV7-6 to TRBJ2-3, with 10 bases matching TRBD1. V shed 5 bases, J shed 5 bases, and the junction held 19 bases outside the gene matches. This CDR3 spans 19 amino acids. Germline V gene data show CDR1 as SGHVS and CDR2 as FNYEAQ. The DNA for the CDR3 is TGTGCCAGCAGCGTCGACGTCGGGGCCGGGACAGGGGTAAAAGATACGCAGTATTTT. Protein sequence: CASSVDVGAGTGVKDTQYF.

This chain connects TRBV11-3 to TRBJ2-1; weak D call: TRBD1 (6 bases). The CDR3 spans 16 residues. V was clipped by 5 bases and J by 6 bases, with 20 bases between them. CDR1 is SGHNT and CDR2 is YENEEA in the germline V gene. Here the CDR3 reads CASSPTNPRTVNEQFF. The CDR3 region has the DNA TGTGCCAGCAGCCCAACTAATCCGCGGACAGTCAATGAGCAGTTCTTC.